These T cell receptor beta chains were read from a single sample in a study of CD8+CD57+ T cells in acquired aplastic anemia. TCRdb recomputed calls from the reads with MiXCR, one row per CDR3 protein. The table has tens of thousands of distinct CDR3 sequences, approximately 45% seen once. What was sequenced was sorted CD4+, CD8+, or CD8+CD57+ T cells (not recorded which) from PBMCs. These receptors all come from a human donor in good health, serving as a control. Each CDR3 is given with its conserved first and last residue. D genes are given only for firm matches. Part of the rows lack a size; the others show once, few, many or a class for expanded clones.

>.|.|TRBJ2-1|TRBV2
TGTGCCAGCAGTCGCGGGGCCCACAATGAGCAGTTCTTC
CASSRGAHNEQFF
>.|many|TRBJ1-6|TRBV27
TGTGCCAGCAGTTTCCCTGACAGAAATTCACCCCTCCACTTT
CASSFPDRNSPLHF
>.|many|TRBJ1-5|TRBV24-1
TGTGCCACCAGTGATTCACAGGGTCCCAATCAGCCCCAGCATTTT
CATSDSQGPNQPQHF
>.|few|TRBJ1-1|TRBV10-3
TGTGCCATCAGTGAGTCGGGGGGGCAGAAAGCTTTCTTT
CAISESGGQKAFF
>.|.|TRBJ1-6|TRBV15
TGTGCCACCAGCAGAGATCCGACAGTCTATAATTCACCCCTCCACTTT
CATSRDPTVYNSPLHF
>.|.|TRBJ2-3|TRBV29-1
TGCAGCGTCTACTTACAGGGAGGGGATACGCAGTATTTT
CSVYLQGGDTQYF
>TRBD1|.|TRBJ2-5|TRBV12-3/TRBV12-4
TGTGCCAGCACTCATACAGGGGTACTGGAGACCCAGTACTTC
CASTHTGVLETQYF
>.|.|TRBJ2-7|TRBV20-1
TGCAGTGCTGGGGACGACCCGGCCGAGCAGTACTTC
CSAGDDPAEQYF
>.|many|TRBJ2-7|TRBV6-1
TGTGCCAGCAGTGAAAGCGGCGGCAGGCAGTACTTC
CASSESGGRQYF
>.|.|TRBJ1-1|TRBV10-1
TGCGCCAGCAGTGAAACCAGATGGTGGAACACTGAAGCTTTCTTT
CASSETRWWNTEAFF
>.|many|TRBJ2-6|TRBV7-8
TGTGCCAGCAGCGCTAAGGGGCTCCTATCTGGGGCCAACGTCCTGACTTTC
CASSAKGLLSGANVLTF
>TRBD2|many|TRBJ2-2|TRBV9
TGTGCCAGCAGCGCCAGCGGGGTGCACACCGGGGAGCTGTTTTTT
CASSASGVHTGELFF
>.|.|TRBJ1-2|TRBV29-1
TGCAGCCACCTAGAGGGAGGGGGCTACACCTTC
CSHLEGGGYTF
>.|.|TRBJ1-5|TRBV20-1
TGCAGTGTCTCCAGCAATCAGCCCCAGCATTTT
CSVSSNQPQHF
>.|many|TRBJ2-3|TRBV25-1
TGTGCCAGCAGAGATTCAGAGAGCACAGATACGCAGTATTTT
CASRDSESTDTQYF
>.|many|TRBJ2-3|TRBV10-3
TGTGCCAATCCGTCGGGCAGCAGCACAGATACGCAGTATTTT
CANPSGSSTDTQYF
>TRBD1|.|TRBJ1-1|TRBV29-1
TGCAGCGTTACATCCCCGGTACAGGGGGCGTCGATCCCTGAAGCTTTCTTT
CSVTSPVQGASIPEAFF
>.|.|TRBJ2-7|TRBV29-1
TGCAGCGTTGAGCTCGATTCCTACGAGCAGTACTTC
CSVELDSYEQYF
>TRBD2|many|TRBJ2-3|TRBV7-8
TGTGCCAGCAGCCCAGCGGGGGGGATGGATACGCAGTATTTT
CASSPAGGMDTQYF
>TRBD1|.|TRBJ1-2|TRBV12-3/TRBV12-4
TGTGCCAGCAGTCCGGGACAGCTTTCCTATGGCTACACCTTC
CASSPGQLSYGYTF
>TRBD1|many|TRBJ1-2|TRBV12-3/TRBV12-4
TGTGCCAGCAGTTCTCCAGGGGGTGGCTACACCTTC
CASSSPGGGYTF
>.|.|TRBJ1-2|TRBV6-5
TGTGCCAGCAGTTACGCGACCGGGACGGGCTATGGCTACACCTTC
CASSYATGTGYGYTF
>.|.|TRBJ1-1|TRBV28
TGTGCCAGCAGTCTTATGGGCCGACAGGAGATGGGAGACACTGAAGCTTTCTTT
CASSLMGRQEMGDTEAFF
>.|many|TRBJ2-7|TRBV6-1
TGTGCCAGCAGTGCTGAGGAGGTCTACGAGCAGTACTTC
CASSAEEVYEQYF
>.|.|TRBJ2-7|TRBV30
TGTGCCTGGAGGGGGAGCGGGGAGCAGTACTTC
CAWRGSGEQYF
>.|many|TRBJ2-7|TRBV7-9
TGTGCCAGCAGCTCATCGAGGACAGACTACGAGCAGTACTTC
CASSSSRTDYEQYF
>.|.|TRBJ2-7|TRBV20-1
TGCAGTGCTAGACGGACAGCCTACGAGCAGTACTTC
CSARRTAYEQYF
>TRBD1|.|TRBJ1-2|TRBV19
TGTGCCAGTAGTATAGACGCCGGGACAGGAGGTTTAATCCTATACTATGGCTACACCTTC
CASSIDAGTGGLILYYGYTF
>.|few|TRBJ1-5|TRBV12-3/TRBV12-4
TGTGCCAGCAAGATAGGGGATAGCAATCAGCCCCAGCATTTT
CASKIGDSNQPQHF
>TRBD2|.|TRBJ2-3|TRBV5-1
TGCGCCAGCAGCTTAGTTGGTAGCGGGCTGGGTACGCAGTATTTT
CASSLVGSGLGTQYF
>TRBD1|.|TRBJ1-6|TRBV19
TGTGCCAGTAGGGACAGGGACACGCATGTTTCACCCCTCCACTTT
CASRDRDTHVSPLHF